What follows are 3 T cell receptor beta chains derived from one specimen sequenced in a study of control samples from healthy donors and cancer patients. Sequencing was performed with immunoSEQ multiplex PCR; in TCRdb, only in-frame clones are kept and a portion is missing. The table includes some 120,000 clones, roughly 84% detected once. What was sequenced was blood. The receptors originated from a man aged 35-49 years in good health.

The rearrangement joins TRBV4-1 to TRBJ1-5; D is unresolved. The V end lost 0 bases, the J end lost 6 bases, and 12 bases lay between the germline ends. The CDR3 runs to 15 residues. Germline V gene lookup returns CDR1 MGHRA and CDR2 YSYEKL. In DNA form, the CDR3 reads TGCGCCAGCAGCCAAGACCAACACCTAAGTCAGCCCCAGCATTTT. Translated: CASSQDQHLSQPQHF.

The J gene is TRBJ1-2, the V gene TRBV4-3; 10 bases line up with TRBD1. Unmatched junction bases numbered 10, after V lost 2 bases and J lost 7 bases. The germline gives CDR1 LGHNA, CDR2 YSLEER. The CDR3 sequence is 16 residues long. The CDR3 is CASSQRPGQGLGGYTF. The CDR3 region has the DNA TGCGCCAGCAGCCAACGCCCGGGACAGGGGTTAGGTGGCTACACCTTC.

As concerns this clone: One end of the junction does not line up with germline, which may come from a read error. Other DNA sequences of this sample code for an identical CDR3. The chain uses TRBV3-1 (or the pseudogene TRBV3-2) and TRBJ1-3; D gene unclear. Germline CDR1 LGHDT, CDR2 YNNKEL (reference sequence). CDR3 length equals 16 residues. CDR3 residues: CASSQGARSSGNTIYF. The CDR3 nucleotides read TGTGCCAGCAGTCAAGGCGCCAGGTCATCTGGAAACACCATATATTTT.